Below, 17 T cell receptor beta chains from the same sample are listed, as sequenced in a study of cytomegalovirus exposure and HLA in healthy donors. A multiplex PCR was run with 60 Vbeta primers and 13 Jbeta primers. Data came from immunoSEQ multiplex PCR; TCRdb stores just in-frame clones and leaves some out. The profile covers under 130,000 clones, with around 70% appearing a single time and approximately 3% taken by the ten largest. The specimen sequenced was PBMCs. The receptor source for this set is a man younger than 45 in good health and CMV-seronegative.

The rearrangement uses TRBV4-2 and TRBJ2-5; TRBD2 matches 13 bases. Germline CDR1 is LGHNA and CDR2 is YNFKEQ. This CDR3 is 15 amino acids long. With 1 base clipped from V and 7 bases from J, the junction kept 3 bases outside the gene matches. CDR3 DNA: TGTGCCAGCAGCCAAGGTGGGACTAGCGGGGCGACCCAGTACTTC. Its translation is CASSQGGTSGATQYF.

A single count supports this clone. The rearrangement uses TRBV7-2 and TRBJ1-5, with unresolved D. The germline V gene has CDR1 SGHTA and CDR2 FQGNSA. V lost 2 bases, J lost 7 bases, and 12 bases lay in between. The CDR3 contains 14 residues. DNA of the CDR3: TGTGCCAGCAGCTTATGGGCCACTGAGCAGCCCCAGCATTTT. Protein product: CASSLWATEQPQHF. The complete variable domain, with remaining parts taken from reference TRBV7-2 and TRBJ1-5, reads GAGVSQSPSNKVTEKGKDVELRCDPISGHTALYWYRQSLGQGLEFLIYFQGNSAPDKSGLPSDRFSAERTGGSVSTLTIQRTQQEDSAVYLCASSLWATEQPQHFGDGTRLSIL.

The chain recombines TRBV2 with TRBJ2-1; 8 bases match TRBD1. The CDR3 is 15 residues long. Germline V gene sequence: CDR1 SNHLY, CDR2 FYNNEI. Losses at the gene ends were 4 bases for V and 1 base for J; bases not matched to a gene: 3. The CDR3 loop reads CASSVNRGSYNEQFF. CDR3 sequence (DNA): TGTGCCAGCAGTGTTAACAGGGGGTCCTACAATGAGCAGTTCTTC.

The chain joins TRBV28 to TRBJ1-2, with D maybe TRBD1 (6 bases). Looked up from germline, CDR1 is MDHEN and CDR2 is SYDVKM. The CDR3 runs 15 residues. V dropped 2 bases and J dropped 4 bases, with 14 bases sitting between them. CDR3 sequence: CASSLVGGGIYGYTF. CDR3 DNA: TGTGCCAGCAGTTTAGTGGGTGGGGGCATCTATGGCTACACCTTC.

In its sample, this clone was seen a few times. V usage is TRBV4-2 and J usage is TRBJ2-1; 7 nucleotides line up with TRBD2. CDR3 length: 18 residues. The V segment lost 0 bases and the J segment 5 bases; nucleotides outside the gene matches: 13. Germline V gene data show CDR1 as LGHNA and CDR2 as YNFKEQ. The CDR3 sequence: CASSQDPGRGPRDNEQFF. The CDR3 DNA follows: TGTGCCAGCAGCCAAGATCCGGGGAGGGGCCCCAGAGACAATGAGCAGTTCTTC.

This clone was observed a few times. This chain connects TRBV11-2 to TRBJ1-2; 10 bases map to TRBD1. Trimming cost V 5 bases and J 6 bases; bases outside gene matches: 3. Per the germline V gene, CDR1 is SGHAT and CDR2 is FQNNGV. There are 13 residues in the CDR3. This CDR3 is CASSRGTGDGYTF. Written as DNA, the CDR3 is TGTGCCAGCAGCCGTGGGACAGGGGATGGCTACACCTTC.

This clone was detected a few times. This chain joins TRBV28 and TRBJ2-2; possibly TRBD2 for D (6 bases). CDR3 length: 15 residues. Trimming stripped 7 bases from V and 3 bases from J, with 15 bases between. From germline, CDR1 is MDHEN and CDR2 SYDVKM. CDR3 sequence (DNA): TGTGCCAGCACCTGGGGGGTATTGGACACCGGGGAGCTGTTTTTT. Its protein is CASTWGVLDTGELFF.

V and J are TRBV20-1 and TRBJ1-2; D is uncertain. Trimming left V 0 bases short and J 4 bases short, with 3 bases between. The CDR3 sequence is 11 residues long. The germline CDR1 and CDR2 sequences are DFQATT and SNEGSKA (reference sequence). The CDR3 DNA reads TGCAGTGCTAGAGAGCGCTATGGCTACACCTTC. Its protein is CSARERYGYTF.

This chain connects TRBV29-1 to TRBJ2-3; unclear D gene. This CDR3 has 12 amino acids. Germline V gene sequence: CDR1 SQVTM, CDR2 ANQGSEA. The V and J ends lost 7 bases and 0 bases respectively, with 8 bases between them. This CDR3 is CSAETSTDTQYF. In DNA, the CDR3 is TGCAGCGCGGAGACTAGCACAGATACGCAGTATTTT.

As concerns this clone: One junction end does not reproduce the germline sequence, and a read error may be involved. V usage is TRBV2 and J usage is TRBJ2-6; 9 bases fit TRBD1. Germline CDR1 SNHLY, CDR2 FYNNEI. This CDR3 contains 15 residues. The DNA for the CDR3 is TGTGCCAGCAGCACAGGGGGCGAGGGGGCCAACGGCCTGACTTTC. This encodes CASSTGGEGANGLTF.

V and J are TRBV28 and TRBJ2-4, with D possibly matching TRBD1 (6 bases). Trimming left V 6 bases short and J 2 bases short, with 11 bases between. CDR3 length equals 14 residues. Germline loops: CDR1 MDHEN, CDR2 SYDVKM. The CDR3 loop is CASRDQGSKNIQYF. The CDR3 coding sequence is TGTGCCAGCAGGGATCAGGGGTCCAAAAACATTCAGTACTTC.

The rearrangement joins TRBV7-3 to TRBJ2-6, with D hard to call. Germline V gives CDR1 SGHTA, CDR2 FQGTGA. Trimming took 1 base from V and 4 from J, leaving 5 bases between them. The CDR3 extends over 14 amino acids. The DNA for the CDR3 is TGTGCCAGCAGCTTAAGAGGCGGGGCCAACGTCCTGACTTTC. This gives the protein CASSLRGGANVLTF.

This chain joins TRBV9 and TRBJ2-7; 7 bases match TRBD2. Trimming at V came to 0 bases and at J to 0 bases, leaving 12 bases not matched to a gene. Looked up from germline, CDR1 is SGDLS and CDR2 is YYNGEE. This CDR3 is 18 amino acids long. The CDR3 sequence: CASSVEPDSGTYSYEQYF. The CDR3 DNA reads TGTGCCAGCAGCGTAGAGCCCGACAGCGGGACCTACTCCTACGAGCAGTACTTC.

The rearrangement links TRBV28 to TRBJ2-7; 10 bases are a match to TRBD2. The CDR3 covers 16 residues. V lost 1 base and J lost 2; bases outside the gene matches: 5. Per germline, CDR1 MDHEN and CDR2 SYDVKM. This chain's CDR3 is CASSLYDLAGAYEQYF. As DNA, the CDR3 is TGTGCCAGCAGTTTATATGACCTAGCGGGAGCCTACGAGCAGTACTTC.

In its sample, this clone was seen a few times. The gene calls are TRBV5-1 and TRBJ2-1; TRBD2 matches 13 bases. Germline V gene sequence: CDR1 SGHRS, CDR2 YFSETQ. J was trimmed by 10 bases and V by 4 bases; bases with no gene match: 11. The CDR3 length is 16 residues. The CDR3 reads CASSTPGLAGVREQFF. CDR3 bases: TGCGCCAGCAGCACGCCTGGACTAGCGGGAGTGCGGGAGCAGTTCTTC.

The V call is TRBV10-3, the J call TRBJ1-5; 7 bases map to TRBD1. V gave up 6 bases and J gave up 5 bases; unmatched junction bases: 4. Germline V CDR1 and CDR2: ENHRY, SYGVKD. This CDR3 region has 13 residues. The CDR3 loop is CAIRGTEDQPQHF. The DNA for the CDR3 is TGTGCCATCAGAGGGACAGAGGATCAGCCCCAGCATTTT.

The chain recombines TRBV4-1 with TRBJ1-3, with D possibly TRBD1 on 6 matching bases. The CDR3 length is 20 residues. CDR1 MGHRA and CDR2 YSYEKL come from the germline V gene. V was clipped by 2 bases and J by 0 bases, with 23 bases between them. CDR3 bases: TGCGCCAGCAGCCAACCTCCCATCGACAGGCGGAAATCCTCTGGAAACACCATATATTTT. Amino acids: CASSQPPIDRRKSSGNTIYF.